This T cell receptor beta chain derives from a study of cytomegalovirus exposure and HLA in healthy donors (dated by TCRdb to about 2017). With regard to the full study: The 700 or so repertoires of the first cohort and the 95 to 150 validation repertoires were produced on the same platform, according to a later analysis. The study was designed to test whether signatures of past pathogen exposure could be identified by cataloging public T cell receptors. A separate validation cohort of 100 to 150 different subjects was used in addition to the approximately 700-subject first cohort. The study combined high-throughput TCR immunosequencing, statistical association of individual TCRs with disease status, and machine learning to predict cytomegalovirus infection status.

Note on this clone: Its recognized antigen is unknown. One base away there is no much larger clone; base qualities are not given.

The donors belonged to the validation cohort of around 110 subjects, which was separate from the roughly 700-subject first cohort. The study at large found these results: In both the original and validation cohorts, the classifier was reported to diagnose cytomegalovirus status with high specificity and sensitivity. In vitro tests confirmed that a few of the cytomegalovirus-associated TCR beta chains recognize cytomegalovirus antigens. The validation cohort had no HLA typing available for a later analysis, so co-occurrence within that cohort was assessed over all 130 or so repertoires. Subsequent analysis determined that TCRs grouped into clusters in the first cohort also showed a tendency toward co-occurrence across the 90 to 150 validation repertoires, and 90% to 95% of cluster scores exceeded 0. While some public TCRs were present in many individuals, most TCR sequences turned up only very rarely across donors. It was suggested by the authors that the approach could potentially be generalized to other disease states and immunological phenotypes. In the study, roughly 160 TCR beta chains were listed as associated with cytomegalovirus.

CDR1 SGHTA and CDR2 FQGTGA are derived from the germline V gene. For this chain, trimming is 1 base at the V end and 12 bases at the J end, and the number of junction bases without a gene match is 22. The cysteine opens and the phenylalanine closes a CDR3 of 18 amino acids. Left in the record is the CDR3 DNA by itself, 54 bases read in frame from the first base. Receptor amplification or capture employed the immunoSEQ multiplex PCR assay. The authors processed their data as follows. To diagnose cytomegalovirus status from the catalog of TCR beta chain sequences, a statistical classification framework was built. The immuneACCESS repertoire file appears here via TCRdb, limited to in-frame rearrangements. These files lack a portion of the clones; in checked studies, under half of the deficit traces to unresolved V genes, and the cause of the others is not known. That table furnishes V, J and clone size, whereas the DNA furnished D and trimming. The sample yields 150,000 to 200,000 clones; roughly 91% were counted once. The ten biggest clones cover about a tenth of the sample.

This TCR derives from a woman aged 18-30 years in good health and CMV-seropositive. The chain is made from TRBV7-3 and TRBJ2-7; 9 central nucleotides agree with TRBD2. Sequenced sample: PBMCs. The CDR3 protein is CASSLKQSAPSGNTSGYF. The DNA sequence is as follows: TGTGCCAGCAGCTTAAAACAGTCGGCGCCTAGCGGGAATACCTCAGGGTACTTC.